Presented here are 2 T cell receptor beta chains from one specimen sequenced in a study of CXCR3-negative and CXCR3-positive naive CD8 T cells. cDNA libraries for TRB were generated by 5' RACE incorporating UMI labels. Reanalyzing the 5' RACE reads, TCRdb keeps one entry per CDR3 protein, without DNA. The sample data list roughly 120,000 distinct CDR3 sequences. No cognate antigen is known for these TCRs. General study findings and limits: Higher TRB CDR3 hydrophobicity marked CXCR3-positive naive cells relative to CXCR3-negative naive cells.

Sequenced material: naive CXCR3+ CD8+ T cells from blood. As for subset: CD45RO-CCR7+CD27+CD95- naive CD8+ T cells expressing CXCR3 (TNR3+). The source of these receptors is a human donor in good health. Some clones in this sample may be carry-over from other donors' samples.

The chain couples TRBV12-3 or TRBV12-4 to TRBJ1-1. CDR3 length: 14 residues. The CDR3 reads CASSLGLPNTEAFF.

The chain links TRBV7-8 to TRBJ1-5. The CDR3 sequence is 18 residues long. The germline V gene encodes CDR1 SGHVS and CDR2 FQNEAQ. This CDR3 reads CASSLFFTVGNSNQPQHF.